A selection of T cell receptor beta chains follows, all from one sample in a study of T cells after somatic rescue of genetic block. Data came from immunoSEQ multiplex PCR; TCRdb stores just in-frame clones and leaves some out. The sample carries some 74,000 clones, roughly 91% recorded once. What was sequenced was peripheral blood mononuclear cells (PBMCs). The source is a man in his thirties or forties. The CDR3 runs from the conserved cysteine through the conserved F or W. A D gene is named only where the DNA matches it firmly. A clone size is listed for some rows: how often the clone was seen (once, few, many), or a class if it is expanded.

d_gene	abundance	v_gene	j_gene	CDR3aa	CDR3nt
NA	NA	TRBV7-6	TRBJ1-3	CASSLATGGGNTIYF	TGTGCCAGCAGCTTAGCGACAGGTGGTGGAAACACCATATATTTT
NA	once	TRBV28	TRBJ1-4	CASSSSGEPNEKLFF	TGTGCCAGCAGTAGCTCAGGGGAGCCTAATGAAAAACTGTTTTTT
NA	NA	TRBV18	TRBJ2-3	CASSPRSEDTQYF	TGTGCCAGCTCACCACGGTCAGAAGATACGCAGTATTTT
TRBD2	NA	TRBV28	TRBJ2-7	CAGSSGTYYEQYF	TGTGCCGGATCTAGCGGGACTTACTACGAGCAGTACTTC
NA	NA	TRBV23-1	TRBJ2-1	CASSHSGQSRSSYNEQFF	TGCGCCAGCAGTCATTCAGGACAGTCCCGCAGCTCCTACAATGAGCAGTTCTTC
NA	NA	TRBV6-6	TRBJ2-5	CASRTDQQETQYF	TGTGCCAGCAGAACGGACCAGCAAGAGACCCAGTACTTC
NA	NA	TRBV21-1	TRBJ2-2	CASSKERGGGGELFF	TGTGCCAGCAGCAAAGAAAGGGGAGGTGGCGGGGAGCTGTTTTTT
TRBD2	NA	TRBV28	TRBJ2-3	CASSLLRGLAGASASGDTQYF	TGTGCCAGCAGTCTTCTTCGCGGACTAGCGGGAGCCTCAGCCTCGGGAGATACGCAGTATTTT
TRBD1	NA	TRBV6-9	TRBJ2-7	CASGDRMSSYEQYF	TGTGCCAGCGGGGACAGAATGAGCTCCTACGAGCAGTACTTC
TRBD2	NA	TRBV6-6	TRBJ2-2	CASSPQLAGTGELFF	TGTGCCAGCAGTCCTCAGCTAGCGGGAACCGGGGAGCTGTTTTTT
NA	NA	TRBV14	TRBJ2-2	CASRNVLAGELFF	TGTGCCAGCAGAAACGTCCTCGCCGGGGAGCTGTTTTTT
NA	NA	TRBV5-4	TRBJ2-2	CASSHNRAATGELFF	TGTGCCAGCAGTCATAACAGGGCGGCGACCGGGGAGCTGTTTTTT
NA	NA	TRBV28	TRBJ1-3	CASSRHGSGNTIYF	TGTGCCAGCAGCCGACATGGCTCTGGAAACACCATATATTTT
TRBD1	NA	TRBV7-9	TRBJ1-4	CASSSINRGSNEKLFF	TGTGCCAGCAGCTCGATAAACAGGGGCTCTAATGAAAAACTGTTTTTT
TRBD1	NA	TRBV6-1	TRBJ1-1	CASTHRGRGAEAFF	TGTGCCAGCACCCACAGGGGCCGCGGGGCTGAAGCTTTCTTT
NA	NA	TRBV9	TRBJ2-3	CASSAAGGVGLDTQYF	TGTGCCAGCAGCGCCGCGGGTGGTGTCGGGTTAGATACGCAGTATTTT
NA	NA	TRBV4-2	TRBJ2-2	CASSHAFRDTGELFF	TGTGCCAGCAGCCACGCTTTTAGAGACACCGGGGAGCTGTTTTTT
NA	NA	TRBV5-1	TRBJ1-1	CASSLAGTNTEAFF	TGCGCCAGCAGCTTGGCCGGGACGAACACTGAAGCTTTCTTT
NA	NA	TRBV28	TRBJ1-5	CASRWRGPGWNQPQHF	TGTGCCAGCAGATGGCGGGGGCCCGGTTGGAATCAGCCCCAGCATTTT
NA	NA	TRBV2	TRBJ1-3	CASSEKVTGNTIYF	TGTGCCAGCAGTGAAAAGGTGACTGGAAACACCATATATTTT
NA	NA	TRBV20-1	TRBJ2-1	CSAGPSRGQFF	TGCAGTGCTGGACCTAGCCGGGGGCAGTTCTTC
NA	NA	TRBV21-1	TRBJ1-5	CASSPGHDSLRSGQPQHF	TGTGCCAGCAGCCCGGGGCATGACAGCCTCAGGTCGGGTCAGCCCCAGCATTTT
NA	NA	TRBV5-1	TRBJ2-3	CASSLAERITDTQYF	TGCGCCAGCAGCTTGGCCGAGCGGATCACAGATACGCAGTATTTT
TRBD1	NA	TRBV7-2	TRBJ1-1	CASSPGGGSTEAFF	TGTGCCAGCAGCCCAGGGGGTGGGAGCACTGAAGCTTTCTTT
TRBD2	NA	TRBV12-5	TRBJ2-5	CASGLYPRTSGTETQYF	TGTGCTAGTGGTTTGTACCCCCGGACTAGCGGGACAGAGACCCAGTACTTC
TRBD2	NA	TRBV6-1	TRBJ2-4	CASMERELAKNIQYF	TGTGCCAGCATGGAGCGGGAGCTAGCCAAAAACATTCAGTACTTC
TRBD2	NA	TRBV5-4	TRBJ2-4	CASSLPGRNIQYF	TGTGCCAGCAGCTTGCCCGGGAGGAACATTCAGTACTTC
NA	NA	TRBV9	TRBJ2-5	CASSERGRQETQYF	TGTGCCAGCAGCGAGAGGGGGAGACAAGAGACCCAGTACTTC